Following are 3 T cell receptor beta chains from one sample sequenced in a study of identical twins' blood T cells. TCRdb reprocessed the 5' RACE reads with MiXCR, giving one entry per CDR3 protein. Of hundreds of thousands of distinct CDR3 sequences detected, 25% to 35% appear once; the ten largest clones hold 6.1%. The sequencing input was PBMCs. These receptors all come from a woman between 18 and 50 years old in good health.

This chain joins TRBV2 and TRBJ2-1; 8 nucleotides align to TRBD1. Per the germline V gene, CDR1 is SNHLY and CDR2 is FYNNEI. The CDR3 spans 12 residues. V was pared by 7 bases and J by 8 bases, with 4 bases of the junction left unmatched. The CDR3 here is CASNRGSYEQFF. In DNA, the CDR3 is TGTGCCAGCAACAGGGGGTCCTATGAGCAGTTCTTC.

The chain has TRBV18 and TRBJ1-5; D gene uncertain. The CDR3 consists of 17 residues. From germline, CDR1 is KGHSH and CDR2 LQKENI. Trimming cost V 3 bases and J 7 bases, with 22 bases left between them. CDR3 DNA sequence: TGTGCCAGCTCACCGAACATGGTGGCAAGGGTGCCGCAGCCCCAGCATTTT. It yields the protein CASSPNMVARVPQPQHF.

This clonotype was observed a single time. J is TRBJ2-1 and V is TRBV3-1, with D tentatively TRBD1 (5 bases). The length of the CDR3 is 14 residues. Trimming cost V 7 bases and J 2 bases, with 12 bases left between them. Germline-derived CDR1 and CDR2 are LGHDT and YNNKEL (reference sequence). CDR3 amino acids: CASILQGTYNEQFF. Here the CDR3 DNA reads TGTGCCAGCATCTTGCAGGGTACCTACAATGAGCAGTTCTTC.